The 5 T cell receptor beta chains below were found in one sample sequenced in a study of shared clonotypes between healthy human individuals. Assay: immunoSEQ multiplex PCR; the TCRdb copy retains only in-frame clones and omits some. The sample has 2 million to 3 million clones, roughly 93% seen once. The sample comprised naive CD4+ T cells from PBMCs. Subset specified: CD45RA+ positively selected. These receptors originate from a young man in good health. Some clones in this sample may be carry-over from other donors' samples.

As to this clone: The same CDR3 arises from other DNA sequences in this sample as well. This sequence joins TRBV5-4 and TRBJ1-2; possible D gene TRBD1, 5 bases. The germline V gene has CDR1 SGHNT and CDR2 YYREEE (reference sequence). The CDR3 totals 14 residues. Between the trimmed V and J ends, which lost 4 bases and 3 bases, there was a span of 13 bases. The CDR3: CASSLRGGDYGYTF. CDR3 nucleotide sequence: TGTGCCAGCAGCCTGAGGGGTGGGGACTATGGCTACACCTTC.

The chain carries TRBV7-9 and TRBJ1-2; D might be TRBD1 (6 bases). This CDR3 has 13 residues. Trimming pared 5 bases from V and 8 bases from J, leaving 15 bases between. Germline V gene lookup returns CDR1 SEHNR and CDR2 FQNEAQ (reference sequence). CDR3 sequence reads: CASSRGPPRGYTF. The CDR3 region has the DNA TGTGCCAGCAGCCGGGGGCCTCCCCGGGGCTACACCTTC.

The V gene is TRBV28, the J gene TRBJ2-3; TRBD2 matches 10 bases. V gave up 6 bases and J gave up 4 bases; unmatched junction bases: 13. CDR1 is MDHEN and CDR2 is SYDVKM in the germline V gene. The CDR3 loop spans 17 amino acids. CDR3 residues: CASSPRRLAGVADTQYF. For the CDR3, the DNA is TGTGCCAGCAGCCCGCGGAGGCTAGCGGGAGTGGCAGATACGCAGTATTTT.

In nucleotides, the CDR3 is TGTGCCAGCAGCTTAGCGCTCGGGGGGCGAGGGGAGACCCAGTACTTC. Translated, it gives CASSLALGGRGETQYF. This rearrangement joins TRBV7-7 to TRBJ2-5; perhaps TRBD2 as D (7 bases). Trimming took off 0 bases at V and 5 bases at J, with 16 bases between the two ends. Germline CDR1 SSHAT, CDR2 FNYEAQ (reference sequence). CDR3 length equals 16 residues.

As for this clone: One junction end disagrees with the germline gene, perhaps due to a read error. The chain combines TRBV29-1 with TRBJ2-7, with 9 bases fitting TRBD1. The CDR3 contains 12 residues. Germline V gives CDR1 SQVTM, CDR2 ANQGSEA. As DNA, the CDR3 is TGCAGCGGACAGGGGGTAGACTACGAGCGGTACTTC. This gives the protein CSGQGVDYERYF.